This T cell receptor (beta chain) stems from a study of T cell changes during pregnancy in multiple sclerosis (dated by TCRdb to about 2019). About the full investigation: In women with multiple sclerosis, the researchers looked at how the T cell repertoire shifted as pregnancy progressed.

As for this clone: Its antigen is currently not known. It has no much larger one-base neighbor in the sample; base qualities were not kept.

Libraries were built with the immunoSEQ multiplex PCR assay. Sourced from immuneACCESS, this table was stored by TCRdb with only in-frame sequences that have V and J called. A share of the clones is absent; for the studies checked, an unresolved V gene accounts for under half, and the remainder has no known explanation. This sample gives tens of thousands of clones in total; more than 85% of them show up just once. 3% to 4% of the sample comes from the top ten. From the cysteine up to the phenylalanine, the CDR3 has a length of 15 residues. The sequence is cut down to CDR3 DNA, 45 bases in frame from base 1. The germline V gene gives CDR1 as KGHSH and CDR2 as LQKENI. Cut back by 1 base and 8 bases, the V and J ends lie 17 bases apart.

Sequencing was performed on peripheral blood, taken after pregnancy. The source is a female donor in good health, enrolled as a control in a pregnancy study. The chain is encoded by TRBV18 joined to TRBJ1-2, and possibly TRBD1, on 5 matching bases. The bases are TGTGCCAGCTCACCACTAGCCAGGGAGGCGCGGGGCTACACCTTC. This codes for CASSPLAREARGYTF.